The TCR beta chain described here comes from a study of identical twins. Study outcomes and limitations: The same donors were not followed; conclusions instead depended on cross-sectional statistical analysis.

Via MiXCR, TCRdb re-called the 5' RACE reads, giving one row per CDR3 protein. The sample has 250,000 or so distinct CDR3 sequences, 7.5% seen once; the top ten hold under 6%. This CDR3 comprises 17 residues. Germline V gene sequence: CDR1 SGDLS, CDR2 YYNGEE. Trimming removed 4 bases at V and 0 bases at J, with 17 bases between. Healthy Caucasians provided all donations. In its sample, this clonotype was seen a few times. The antigen is unknown. These data also featured in a second study, about yellow fever vaccine responses in identical twins.

The source is a woman under 30 in good health. What was sequenced was CD8+ T cells sorted from blood. V is TRBV9 and J is TRBJ2-1; D is perhaps TRBD1 or TRBD2 (5 bases each). CDR3 protein: CASSRLPGPTSYNEQFF. CDR3 DNA: TGTGCCAGCAGCCGACTGCCGGGACCTACCTCCTACAATGAGCAGTTCTTC.